This TCR beta chain is drawn from a study of tumor and adjacent non-tumor tissue in lung cancer. Overall study context: Stage I to III disease affected about ten men and several women aged roughly 31 to 80.

The template was RNA from unsorted bulk tissue. Chemotherapy-naive patients with new lung cancer underwent thoracic surgery in China, August–late 2014. The study, taken as a whole, reports: TCR diversity was significantly greater in tumor than normal lung tissue. In normal lung, the top 100 clones were significantly more dominant than in tumor.

In its sample, this clonotype was seen once. Its specificity is not known. Its ends do not fully match the called genes, so a read error is possible. The CDR3 is 16 residues long. Germline loops: CDR1 MNHNS, CDR2 SASEGT. A modified ARM-PCR protocol with three rounds of nested PCR amplified TCRbeta. TCRdb used MiXCR to reprocess the multiplex PCR reads, holding one entry per CDR3 protein. This table holds about 85,000 distinct CDR3 sequences, roughly two thirds found once. The chain carries TRBV6-1 and TRBJ2-7; D perhaps matches TRBD2 (6 bases). This TCR derives from a man aged 70 or older with non-small cell lung cancer. The sample was lung tumor tissue. The DNA for the CDR3 is TGTGCCTGCAGCGAAGCGTCATTTGGAGGGGACTACGAGCAGTACTTC. Translation: CACSEASFGGDYEQYF.